This record covers a single TCR beta chain. Its antigen is unidentified. Sequencing was performed with immunoSEQ multiplex PCR; in TCRdb, only in-frame clones are kept and a portion is missing. The sample lists 250,000 or so clones; around 88% were seen once. The sample comes from a study of Ad26.COV2.S vaccination and SARS-CoV-2 variants. Across the study: By the intramuscular route, Ad26.COV2.S was given once, or twice 56 days apart. Study conclusions and caveats: Substantial response breadth was reportedly seen for spike-specific CD8+ and CD4+ T cells after vaccination. Spike-specific TCR breadth ran higher among vaccine recipients than placebo recipients. TCR breadth and depth estimates may have understated total T cell responses.

As for treatment: some 20 received Ad26.COV2.S at low or high dose, single or two shots; roughly 5 received placebo; per-sample allocation not given. Collection of samples fell on day 63 after the first vaccine or placebo injection. This specimen consisted of peripheral blood, obtained in a trial of Ad26.COV2.S vaccine versus placebo. This TCR was recovered from a person aged 18-60 years who received the Ad26.COV2.S COVID-19 vaccine or a placebo.

CDR3 DNA sequence: TGTGCTACCTACAGGGGTGGAGAGACCCAGTACTTC. Protein: CATYRGGETQYF. The chain carries TRBV7-7 and TRBJ2-5; TRBD1 aligns across 7 bases. Per the germline V gene, CDR1 is SSHAT and CDR2 is FNYEAQ (reference sequence). The CDR3 is made up of 12 amino acids.